The 20 T cell receptor beta chains in this list originate from one sample, sequenced in a study of beta chain features in type 1 diabetes. Investigators reverse transcribed all isolated RNA, so they sequenced expressed TCRB transcripts. Libraries were prepared by immunoSEQ multiplex PCR; TCRdb keeps only in-frame clonotypes and omits some of them. The sample consists of about 160,000 clones, approximately 9% of them appearing once. These receptors' targets are unknown. Whole-study results and caveats: When Type 1 diabetes patients were examined, their TCRB CDR3s proved moderately but significantly shorter in all four CD4+ subsets.

The sample taken for sequencing was central memory CD4+ T cells from blood. The origin of the receptors is a woman in her late teens or twenties with type 1 diabetes.

V usage is TRBV4-1 and J usage is TRBJ2-6; TRBD1 matches at 9 bases. Per germline, CDR1 MGHRA and CDR2 YSYEKL. The V gene end was trimmed by 3 bases and the J gene end by 1 base; junction bases not matched to a gene: 10. The length of the CDR3 is 19 residues. CDR3 loop: CASSHPAQGAFSGANVLTF. The CDR3 DNA follows: TGCGCCAGCAGCCATCCCGCACAGGGGGCATTTTCTGGGGCCAACGTCCTGACTTTC.

This chain joins TRBV5-4 and TRBJ2-2; possible D gene TRBD1, 5 bases. Trimming shortened V by 4 bases and J by 3 bases, and 13 bases separated the two germline ends. Germline-derived CDR1 and CDR2 are SGHNT and YYREEE (reference sequence). The CDR3 contains 15 residues. The CDR3: CASSPETGYTGELFF. For the CDR3, the DNA is TGTGCCAGCAGCCCCGAAACAGGATACACCGGGGAGCTGTTTTTT.

The rearrangement uses TRBV7-2 and TRBJ2-1, with TRBD2 identical over 9 bases. Germline V CDR1 and CDR2: SGHTA, FQGNSA. The CDR3 runs 15 residues. The V gene end was trimmed by 0 bases and the J gene end by 9 bases; junction bases not matched to a gene: 6. The CDR3 bases are TGTGCCAGCAGCTTAGCTGGGCTAGCGGGAACTGAGCAGTTCTTC. The encoded protein is CASSLAGLAGTEQFF.

This clone showed up just a few times. The gene calls are TRBV15 and TRBJ1-2; a weak D match, TRBD1 (5 bases). Germline CDR1 reads LNHNV; CDR2 reads YYDKDF (reference sequence). V was cut by 0 bases and J by 4 bases, with 12 bases left in between. The CDR3 has 15 residues. The CDR3 sequence is CATSRDLETAYGYTF. CDR3 nucleotide sequence: TGTGCCACCAGCAGAGATTTAGAGACAGCCTATGGCTACACCTTC.

The J gene is TRBJ2-1, the V gene TRBV7-9; a possible D gene is TRBD2 (5 bases). This CDR3 spans 12 amino acids. The germline V gene has CDR1 SEHNR and CDR2 FQNEAQ (reference sequence). Trimming took 4 bases from V and 8 from J, leaving 9 bases between them. CDR3 amino acids: CASSYLGDEQFF. CDR3 coding DNA: TGTGCCAGCAGCTACCTCGGGGATGAGCAGTTCTTC.

V usage is TRBV4-1 and J usage is TRBJ2-6; tentative D call: TRBD1 (6 bases). V was clipped by 2 bases and J by 1 base, with 9 bases between them. Germline V gene lookup returns CDR1 MGHRA and CDR2 YSYEKL. The CDR3 runs to 16 residues. CDR3 residues: CASSQRGISGANVLTF. CDR3 bases: TGCGCCAGCAGCCAAAGGGGGATTTCTGGGGCCAACGTCCTGACTTTC.

Only a few counts were recorded for this clone. This chain links TRBV27 with TRBJ2-1, with 7 bases aligning to TRBD1. The CDR3 contains 14 residues. The V segment lost 5 bases and the J segment 3 bases; nucleotides outside the gene matches: 4. Looked up from germline, CDR1 is MNHEY and CDR2 is SMNVEV (reference sequence). DNA of the CDR3: TGTGCCAGCAGTAGACAGGGCTACTACAATGAGCAGTTCTTC. Translated: CASSRQGYYNEQFF.

The table lists this clone with a few counts. The chain couples TRBV29-1 to TRBJ1-1, with unresolved D. Germline V gives CDR1 SQVTM, CDR2 ANQGSEA. The CDR3 has 13 amino acids. The ends were cut back, 4 bases at V and 1 base at J, with 10 bases in the middle. In DNA, the CDR3 is TGCAGCGTTGCGTCGGAGGAGAACACTGAAGCTTTCTTT. It yields the protein CSVASEENTEAFF.

This clone showed up just a few times. This sequence joins TRBV7-9 and TRBJ2-6, with a possible D match to TRBD2 (6 bases). The CDR3 extends over 15 amino acids. V lost 7 bases and J 4 bases, leaving 14 bases between the germline ends. Germline V CDR1 and CDR2: SEHNR, FQNEAQ (reference sequence). The CDR3 DNA is TGTGCCAGCATCCGGGGGTTCCCCGGGGCCAACGTCCTGACTTTC. It encodes CASIRGFPGANVLTF.

This clone has just a few counts. The rearrangement joins TRBV4-3 to TRBJ1-5; D unclear. Germline V gene lookup returns CDR1 LGHNA and CDR2 YSLEER. This CDR3 contains 16 residues. With 1 base removed from V and 7 bases from J, the gap between germline ends came to 17 bases. CDR3 DNA: TGCGCCAGCAGCCAAGGGCTTAGGCCGGAGGGCCAGCCCCAGCATTTT. Its protein is CASSQGLRPEGQPQHF.

This clone showed up just a few times. Other DNA sequences in this sample translate to the same CDR3. V and J are TRBV5-1 and TRBJ2-1, with a possible D match to TRBD1 (6 bases). Germline V CDR1 and CDR2: SGHRS, YFSETQ. Deletions cut 0 bases from V and 7 bases from J, with 8 bases between. CDR3 length: 13 residues. CDR3 bases: TGCGCCAGCAGCTTGGGACAGGTTAATGAGCAGTTCTTC. Protein: CASSLGQVNEQFF. The whole variable domain, filled in from reference TRBV5-1 and TRBJ2-1, reads KAGVTQTPRYLIKTRGQQVTLSCSPISGHRSVSWYQQTPGQGLQFLFEYFSETQRNKGNFPGRFSGRQFSNSRSEMNVSTLELGDSALYLCASSLGQVNEQFFGPGTRLTVL.

This clone was observed a handful of times. This chain uses TRBV4-3 with TRBJ1-4; tentative D call: TRBD1 (5 bases). Trimming took 4 bases from V and 3 from J, leaving 9 bases between them. Per the germline V gene, CDR1 is LGHNA and CDR2 is YSLEER. The CDR3 spans 14 residues. This CDR3 reads CASSPRQPNEKLFF. The CDR3 DNA reads as TGCGCCAGCAGCCCTCGACAGCCTAATGAAAAACTGTTTTTT.

The gene calls are TRBV7-9 and TRBJ2-5, with D perhaps matching TRBD2 (7 bases). CDR3 size: 13 residues. From germline, CDR1 is SEHNR and CDR2 FQNEAQ (reference sequence). V was shortened by 5 bases and J by 5 bases, with 12 bases between the two germline ends. CDR3 residues: CASSPGGGETQYF. CDR3 coding DNA: TGTGCCAGCAGCCCGGGGGGCGGGGAGACCCAGTACTTC.

A few counts support this clone. This chain uses TRBV11-2 with TRBJ2-7; 7 bases match TRBD1. In germline, CDR1 is SGHAT, CDR2 FQNNGV. The CDR3 totals 14 residues. Germline trimming cut 5 bases from V and 5 bases from J; bases unmatched to any gene: 9. The CDR3 bases are TGTGCCAGCAGCCCATCCGGGACAGCTCACGAGCAGTACTTC. As protein: CASSPSGTAHEQYF. Based on the CDR3 plus reference TRBV11-2 and TRBJ2-7, the full variable domain is EAGVAQSPRYKIIEKRQSVAFWCNPISGHATLYWYQQILGQGPKLLIQFQNNGVVDDSQLPKDRFSAERLKGVDSTLKIQPAKLEDSAVYLCASSPSGTAHEQYFGPGTRLTVT.

This clone was seen only a few times. This sequence joins TRBV5-1 and TRBJ2-5; 8 bases agree with TRBD1. The CDR3 spans 15 residues. The germline V gene encodes CDR1 SGHRS and CDR2 YFSETQ. V shed 4 bases and J 7 bases; nucleotides not matched to a gene: 12. CDR3 amino acids: CASSADRALMGTQYF. DNA of the CDR3: TGCGCCAGCAGCGCGGACAGGGCCTTAATGGGGACCCAGTACTTC.

The gene calls are TRBV11-2 and TRBJ2-4, with 10 positions matching TRBD2. In germline, CDR1 is SGHAT, CDR2 FQNNGV. This CDR3 region has 15 residues. The V segment lost 1 base and the J segment 6 bases; nucleotides outside the gene matches: 3. The CDR3 sequence is CASSLGASGGNIQYF. The DNA of the CDR3 is TGTGCCAGCAGCTTAGGGGCTAGCGGGGGAAACATTCAGTACTTC.

The chain uses TRBV2 and TRBJ1-1; 7 bases align to TRBD1. V dropped 6 bases and J dropped 3; count of bases not matched to a gene: 13. Germline V CDR1 and CDR2: SNHLY, FYNNEI. The CDR3 loop spans 16 amino acids. CDR3 nucleotide sequence: TGTGCCAGCAGGGGGCTAACACAGGGGCTCGACACTGAAGCTTTCTTT. Translating gives CASRGLTQGLDTEAFF.

About this clone itself: Other DNA sequences in this specimen translate into the identical CDR3. The chain carries TRBV2 and TRBJ2-2; tentatively, D is TRBD2 (6 bases). Germline CDR1 and CDR2: SNHLY and FYNNEI. V lost 6 bases, J lost 1 base, and 6 bases lay in between. The CDR3 totals 13 residues. The CDR3 DNA is TGTGCCAGCAGGGGACTGAACACCGGGGAGCTGTTTTTT. Amino acid sequence: CASRGLNTGELFF.

This clone showed up many times. The chain has TRBV7-2 and TRBJ2-5; a possible D gene is TRBD2 (5 bases). Trimming left V 5 bases short and J 1 base short, with 14 bases between. The CDR3 loop spans 15 amino acids. Germline CDR1 SGHTA, CDR2 FQGNSA. The CDR3 sequence is CASSRLVAPQETQYF. The DNA for the CDR3 is TGTGCCAGCAGCCGCCTGGTAGCGCCCCAAGAGACCCAGTACTTC. The full variable domain, its missing parts supplied by reference TRBV7-2 and TRBJ2-5, is GAGVSQSPSNKVTEKGKDVELRCDPISGHTALYWYRQSLGQGLEFLIYFQGNSAPDKSGLPSDRFSAERTGGSVSTLTIQRTQQEDSAVYLCASSRLVAPQETQYFGPGTRLLVL.

The J gene is TRBJ1-3, the V gene TRBV19; tentative D call: TRBD1 (6 bases). This CDR3 has 15 amino acids. Germline values: CDR1 LNHDA, CDR2 SQIVND (reference sequence). V shed 6 bases and J shed 2 bases, with 14 bases lying between them. The CDR3 reads CASSMPGTTGNTIYF. Written as DNA, the CDR3 is TGTGCCAGTAGCATGCCCGGGACAACTGGAAACACCATATATTTT.